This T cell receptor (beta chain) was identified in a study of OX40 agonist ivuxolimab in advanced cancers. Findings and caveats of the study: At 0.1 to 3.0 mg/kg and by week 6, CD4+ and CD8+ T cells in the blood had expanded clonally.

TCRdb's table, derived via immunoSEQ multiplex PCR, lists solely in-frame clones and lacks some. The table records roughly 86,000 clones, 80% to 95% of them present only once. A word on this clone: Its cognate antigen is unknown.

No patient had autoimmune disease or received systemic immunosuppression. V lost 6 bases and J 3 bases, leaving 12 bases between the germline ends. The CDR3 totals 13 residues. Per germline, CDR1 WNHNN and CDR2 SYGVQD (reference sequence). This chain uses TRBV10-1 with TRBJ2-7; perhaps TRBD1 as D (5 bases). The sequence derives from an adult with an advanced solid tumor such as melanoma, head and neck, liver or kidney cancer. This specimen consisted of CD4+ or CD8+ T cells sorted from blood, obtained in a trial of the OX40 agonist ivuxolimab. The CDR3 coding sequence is TGCGCCAGCAGGGCGGACAATATCTACGAGCAGTACTTC. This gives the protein CASRADNIYEQYF.